One sample yielded the 23 T cell receptor beta chains listed below, sequenced in a study of early T cells in non-severe SARS-CoV-2 infection. TCRdb re-called the 5' RACE reads with MiXCR, one entry per CDR3 protein. In the table there are about 80,000 distinct CDR3 sequences, around 10% of which are singletons. Sample: whole blood, taken at baseline. The receptors shown here come from an adult who was a healthcare worker with PCR-confirmed SARS-CoV-2 infection or an uninfected control (not recorded which). The donor label of this sample is uncertain.

The chain carries TRBV11-2 and TRBJ2-1; D is unclear. From germline, CDR1 is SGHAT and CDR2 FQNNGV. The CDR3 sequence is 14 residues long. V gave up 5 bases and J gave up 10 bases, with 18 bases separating them. The CDR3: CASSDLKTRGEQFF. The CDR3 nucleotides are TGTGCCAGCAGCGACCTCAAAACTCGCGGCGAGCAGTTCTTC.

This clonotype was seen at least ten times. The V gene is TRBV27, the J gene TRBJ2-7; 8 bases agree with TRBD2. J gave up 9 bases and V 6 bases, and 19 bases lay outside the gene matches. Germline V CDR1 and CDR2: MNHEY, SMNVEV (reference sequence). The CDR3 covers 16 residues. DNA for the CDR3: TGTGCCAGCAGCCCCCGGACAGCTCTAGCGGGCCACGTGCAGTACTTC. It is translated as CASSPRTALAGHVQYF.

The rearrangement joins TRBV7-7 to TRBJ2-3; D uncertain. Trimming took 2 bases from V and 6 from J, leaving 9 bases between them. The germline V gene has CDR1 SSHAT and CDR2 FNYEAQ (reference sequence). The CDR3 has 13 amino acids. The CDR3 loop reads CASSLTPWDTQYF. Here the CDR3 DNA reads TGTGCCAGCAGCTTAACCCCCTGGGATACGCAGTATTTT. Variable domain in full (rest from reference TRBV7-7 and TRBJ2-3): GAGVSQSPRYKVTKRGQDVTLRCDPISSHATLYWYQQALGQGPEFLTYFNYEAQPDKSGLPSDRFSAERPEGSISTLTIQRTEQRDSAMYRCASSLTPWDTQYFGPGTRLTVL.

The sample holds a few counts of this clonotype. The chain recombines TRBV2 with TRBJ2-1; D uncertain. The length of the CDR3 is 13 residues. The V and J ends lost 7 bases and 4 bases respectively, with 11 bases between them. The germline V gene encodes CDR1 SNHLY and CDR2 FYNNEI. Here the CDR3 reads CASMAEAYNEQFF. Here the CDR3 DNA reads TGTGCCAGCATGGCCGAAGCATACAATGAGCAGTTCTTC.

This clonotype was detected a few times. The chain's CDR3 is CASNDGGDTQYF. Here the CDR3 DNA reads TGTGCCAGCAACGACGGAGGGGATACGCAGTATTTT. V is TRBV2 and J is TRBJ2-3; D perhaps matches TRBD2 (6 bases). The CDR3 is made up of 12 amino acids. Looked up from germline, CDR1 is SNHLY and CDR2 is FYNNEI. Trimming took 7 bases from V and 6 from J, leaving 11 bases between them.

This sequence joins TRBV12-3 or TRBV12-4 and TRBJ2-3; 8 bases map to TRBD1. The CDR3 has 16 residues. V lost 3 bases, J lost 1 base, and 6 bases stayed unmatched. The CDR3: CASSFRDRKGTDTQYF. The CDR3, as DNA: TGTGCCAGCAGTTTTAGGGACAGGAAGGGCACAGATACGCAGTATTTT.

This clonotype was counted only a few times. This chain uses TRBV5-1 with TRBJ1-1, with D unclear. Germline CDR1 and CDR2: SGHRS and YFSETQ. The CDR3 is 15 residues long. Trimming took 6 bases from V and 4 from J, leaving 19 bases between them. As DNA, the CDR3 is TGCGCCAGCACCCAAAGAGGGAATATCGGCACTGAAGCTTTCTTT. It translates to CASTQRGNIGTEAFF.

This sequence joins TRBV6-5 and TRBJ1-2; D gene uncertain. Looked up from germline, CDR1 is MNHEY and CDR2 is SVGAGI. The CDR3 sequence is 18 residues long. The ends were cut back, 0 bases at V and 2 bases at J, with 19 bases in the middle. In DNA form, the CDR3 reads TGTGCCAGCAGTTACTCTACCTATCGTGGGCAGGCAAACTATGGCTACACCTTC. It yields the protein CASSYSTYRGQANYGYTF.

In its sample, this clonotype was seen a few times. The rearrangement links TRBV30 to TRBJ2-7, with TRBD1 identical over 7 bases. Germline lookup yields CDR1 GTSNPN and CDR2 SVGIG (reference sequence). V dropped 3 bases and J dropped 7; count of bases not matched to a gene: 9. The CDR3 contains 13 residues. CDR3 DNA: TGTGCCTGGAGCAGAGACAGGGCAGGAGAGCAGTACTTC. Translation gives CAWSRDRAGEQYF.

This clonotype was seen a single time. This chain links TRBV6-5 with TRBJ2-7; TRBD1 aligns across 10 bases. This CDR3 contains 15 residues. CDR1 is MNHEY, CDR2 SVGAGI, per germline. V lost 0 bases, J lost 2 bases, and 1 base stayed unmatched. CDR3 coding DNA: TGTGCCAGCAGTTACTCCGACAGGGGGCCCTACGAGCAGTACTTC. Translation gives CASSYSDRGPYEQYF.

This chain connects TRBV5-1 to TRBJ2-3; maybe TRBD2 (6 bases). Germline loops: CDR1 SGHRS, CDR2 YFSETQ. Trimming removed 0 bases from V and 6 bases from J, with 11 bases in between. The CDR3 has 14 amino acids. DNA of the CDR3: TGCGCCAGCAGCTTGGCTCAGGAGGGGGATACGCAGTATTTT. The encoded protein is CASSLAQEGDTQYF.

This clonotype was seen only a few times. V is TRBV11-3 and J is TRBJ2-5; the D is unclear. The CDR3 has 11 residues. V was shortened by 5 bases and J by 4 bases, with 5 bases between the two germline ends. CDR1 SGHNT and CDR2 YENEEA come from the germline V gene. CDR3 DNA sequence: TGTGCCAGCAGCCCCCCAGAGACCCAGTACTTC. This translates into CASSPPETQYF.

This clonotype has only a few counts. J is TRBJ2-1 and V is TRBV7-8; D is unclear. Germline CDR1 SGHVS, CDR2 FQNEAQ. CDR3 length: 12 residues. Trimming removed 1 base from V and 6 bases from J, with 4 bases in between. The CDR3 nucleotides read TGTGCCAGCAGCTTAGAGGGCAATGAGCAGTTCTTC. This gives the protein CASSLEGNEQFF.

The chain joins TRBV27 to TRBJ2-1, with D perhaps matching TRBD1 or TRBD2 (6 bases each). Trimming removed 3 bases at V and 6 bases at J, with 12 bases between. Germline V gives CDR1 MNHEY, CDR2 SMNVEV (reference sequence). The CDR3 is 14 amino acids. CDR3 nucleotide sequence: TGTGCCAGCAGTTTGCTGGGGGGCCCCAATGAGCAGTTCTTC. This gives the protein CASSLLGGPNEQFF.

This clonotype was counted many times. The chain links TRBV7-2 to TRBJ2-1, with 11 bases matching TRBD2. The germline V gene encodes CDR1 SGHTA and CDR2 FQGNSA. The ends lost 5 bases at V and 9 bases at J; junction bases unmatched: 12. The CDR3 has 16 residues. The DNA of the CDR3 is TGTGCCAGCAGCCCCCGTAGCGGGAGGGTTAGGGGTGAGCAGTTCTTC. Its protein product is CASSPRSGRVRGEQFF.

This clonotype was detected only a few times. V is TRBV20-1 and J is TRBJ2-3; tentatively, D is TRBD2 (6 bases). Per germline, CDR1 DFQATT and CDR2 SNEGSKA (reference sequence). This CDR3 spans 14 amino acids. The V end lost 0 bases, the J end lost 5 bases, and 12 bases lay between the germline ends. This CDR3 reads CSARDRGSGDTQYF. In DNA, the CDR3 is TGCAGTGCTAGAGATCGGGGGAGCGGAGATACGCAGTATTTT.

This clonotype has ten or more counts. The chain is built from TRBV20-1 and TRBJ2-1; 7 bases line up with TRBD2. The CDR3 is made up of 14 amino acids. From germline, CDR1 is DFQATT and CDR2 SNEGSKA (reference sequence). The CDR3 DNA reads TGCAGCTACTTAGGGGCGGGAGCGTTGGGTGAGCAGTTCTTC. Amino acids: CSYLGAGALGEQFF.

There are many counts of this clonotype. The chain combines TRBV3-1 with TRBJ2-2; D might be TRBD1 (6 bases). The length of the CDR3 is 15 residues. Germline V gene lookup returns CDR1 LGHDT and CDR2 YNNKEL (reference sequence). Trimming took 4 bases from V and 2 from J, leaving 11 bases between them. The CDR3, as DNA: TGTGCCAGCAGCCCGCGACAGGAAAACACCGGGGAGCTGTTTTTT. Its translation is CASSPRQENTGELFF.

This clonotype was detected ten times or more. This sequence joins TRBV7-3 and TRBJ2-7; TRBD2 is a possible D gene (5 bases). The germline V gene encodes CDR1 SGHTA and CDR2 FQGTGA. This CDR3 spans 14 amino acids. V was cut by 2 bases and J by 3 bases, with 11 bases left in between. The CDR3 DNA sequence: TGTGCCAGCAGCTTACGAGGGCCCAACTACGAGCAGTACTTC. Its protein is CASSLRGPNYEQYF.

In this sample, this clonotype turned up many times. The gene calls are TRBV27 and TRBJ2-7; 9 bases match TRBD1. From germline, CDR1 is MNHEY and CDR2 SMNVEV (reference sequence). The CDR3 loop spans 14 amino acids. The V segment lost 4 bases and the J segment 5 bases; nucleotides outside the gene matches: 6. In DNA, the CDR3 is TGTGCCAGCAGTTCGGGACAGGGCATTAACGAGCAGTACTTC. Translating gives CASSSGQGINEQYF.

The rearrangement joins TRBV14 to TRBJ1-5; no clear D. Germline V gene sequence: CDR1 SGHDN, CDR2 FVKESK. Trimming pared 2 bases from V and 0 bases from J, leaving 2 bases between. The CDR3 runs 13 residues. The CDR3 spells CASSQNSNQPQHF. CDR3 DNA: TGTGCCAGCAGCCAAAATAGCAATCAGCCCCAGCATTTT. Full variable domain (rest looked up from reference TRBV14 and TRBJ1-5): EAGVTQFPSHSVIEKGQTVTLRCDPISGHDNLYWYRRVMGKEIKFLLHFVKESKQDESGMPNNRFLAERTGGTYSTLKVQPAELEDSGVYFCASSQNSNQPQHFGDGTRLSIL.

The chain combines TRBV19 with TRBJ2-3; D is perhaps TRBD2 (5 bases). Germline values: CDR1 LNHDA, CDR2 SQIVND (reference sequence). V lost 4 bases, J lost 2 bases, and 7 bases lay in between. The CDR3 covers 13 residues. The CDR3 DNA reads TGTGCCAGTAGTAACGGGAACACAGATACGCAGTATTTT. It is translated as CASSNGNTDTQYF. Supplemented by reference TRBV19 and TRBJ2-3, the full variable domain reads DGGITQSPKYLFRKEGQNVTLSCEQNLNHDAMYWYRQDPGQGLRLIYYSQIVNDFQKGDIAEGYSVSREKKESFPLTVTSAQKNPTAFYLCASSNGNTDTQYFGPGTRLTVL.

This clonotype has at least ten counts. The V call is TRBV15, the J call TRBJ2-1; a possible D gene is TRBD2 (6 bases). Trimming stripped 8 bases from V and 5 bases from J, with 16 bases between. The CDR3 loop spans 14 amino acids. CDR1 LNHNV and CDR2 YYDKDF come from the germline V gene (reference sequence). CDR3 DNA: TGTGCCACCGCACCGGGGGAGGTCGACAATGAGCAGTTCTTC. This sequence encodes CATAPGEVDNEQFF.